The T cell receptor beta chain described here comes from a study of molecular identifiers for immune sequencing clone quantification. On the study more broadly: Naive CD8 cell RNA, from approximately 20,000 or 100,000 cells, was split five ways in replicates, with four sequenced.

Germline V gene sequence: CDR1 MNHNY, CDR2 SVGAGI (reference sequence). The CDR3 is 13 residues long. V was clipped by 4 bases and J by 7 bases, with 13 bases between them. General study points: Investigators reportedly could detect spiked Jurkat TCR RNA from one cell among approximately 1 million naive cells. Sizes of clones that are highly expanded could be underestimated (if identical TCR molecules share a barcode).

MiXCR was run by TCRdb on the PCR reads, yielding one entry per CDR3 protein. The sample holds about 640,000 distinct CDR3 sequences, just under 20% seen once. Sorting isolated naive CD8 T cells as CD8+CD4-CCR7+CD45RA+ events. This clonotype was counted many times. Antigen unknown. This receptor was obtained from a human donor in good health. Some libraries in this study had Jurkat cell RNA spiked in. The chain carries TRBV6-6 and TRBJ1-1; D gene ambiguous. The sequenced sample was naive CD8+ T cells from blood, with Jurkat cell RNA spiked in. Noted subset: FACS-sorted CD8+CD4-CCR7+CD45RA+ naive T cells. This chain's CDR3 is CASSFERAHEAFF. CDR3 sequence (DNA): TGTGCCAGCAGTTTTGAGCGCGCTCATGAAGCTTTCTTT.